What follows are 11 T cell receptor beta chains derived from one specimen sequenced in a study of shared clonotypes between healthy human individuals. TCRdb keeps only in-frame clones here, not all; method: immunoSEQ multiplex PCR. This sample has 550,000 to 800,000 clones, with less than 85% found just once. The sequencing input was memory CD4+ T cells sorted from blood. Specified subset: CD45RA-negative fraction. These receptors were taken from a woman younger than 45 in good health.

The chain joins TRBV14 to TRBJ2-1; 7 nucleotides match TRBD2. This CDR3 has 16 amino acids. Per germline, CDR1 SGHDN and CDR2 FVKESK. V lost 0 bases and J lost 3; bases outside the gene matches: 5. The CDR3 nucleotides read TGTGCCAGCAGCCAAGATCCCGCGGGAGTCTACAATGAGCAGTTCTTC. This sequence encodes CASSQDPAGVYNEQFF.

This chain uses TRBV15 with TRBJ2-5, with 10 nucleotides matching TRBD2. The V gene end was trimmed by 3 bases and the J gene end by 4 bases; junction bases not matched to a gene: 5. This CDR3 is 15 amino acids long. In germline, CDR1 is LNHNV, CDR2 YYDKDF (reference sequence). The CDR3 here is CATSSDGLAAETQYF. CDR3 DNA: TGTGCCACCAGCAGTGACGGACTAGCGGCAGAGACCCAGTACTTC.

In this sample, this clone turned up a few times. The rearrangement links TRBV19 to TRBJ2-3; D call uncertain. Germline V CDR1 and CDR2: LNHDA, SQIVND (reference sequence). Deletions cut 4 bases from V and 2 bases from J, with 13 bases between. The CDR3 is made up of 15 amino acids. CDR3 region: CASSNRQGPTDTQYF. Here the CDR3 DNA reads TGTGCCAGTAGTAATCGACAAGGGCCCACAGATACGCAGTATTTT.

The gene calls are TRBV27 and TRBJ2-1; D perhaps matches TRBD2 (6 bases). V lost 8 bases to trimming and J lost 8 bases, with 16 bases between them. This CDR3 is built from 13 residues. The germline gives CDR1 MNHEY, CDR2 SMNVEV (reference sequence). The DNA for the CDR3 is TGTGCCAGCCGCCAGGGACTGGGGGATGAGCAGTTCTTC. Protein: CASRQGLGDEQFF.

The chain employs TRBV11-3 and TRBJ2-7; D might be TRBD2 (5 bases). Germline values: CDR1 SGHNT, CDR2 YENEEA. Trimming left V 5 bases short and J 3 bases short, with 17 bases between. CDR3 length: 15 amino acids. CDR3 bases: TGTGCCAGCAGCCGCAGACCGGAGGCGGGCTACGAGCAGTACTTC. Its translation: CASSRRPEAGYEQYF.

The gene calls are TRBV6-5 and TRBJ2-7, with unresolved D. CDR1 is MNHEY, CDR2 SVGAGI, per germline. The CDR3 totals 12 residues. Trimming took 5 bases from V and 5 from J, leaving 10 bases between them. The CDR3 bases are TGTGCCAGCAGTGATTCAGTGGACGAGCAGTACTTC. Translated, it gives CASSDSVDEQYF.

V is TRBV19 and J is TRBJ2-1; 8 nucleotides line up with TRBD2. V was pared by 2 bases and J by 5 bases, with 2 bases of the junction left unmatched. The V gene's germline CDR1 is LNHDA and CDR2 SQIVND (reference sequence). The CDR3 has 14 residues. The CDR3 loop reads CASSISGGDNEQFF. Written as DNA, the CDR3 is TGTGCCAGTAGTATAAGCGGGGGAGACAATGAGCAGTTCTTC.

V gene TRBV5-1 combines with J gene TRBJ2-5; 8 nucleotides agree with TRBD1. The CDR3 is 16 amino acids. V trimming: 0 bases; J trimming: 2 bases; junction bases outside the gene matches: 6. Germline values: CDR1 SGHRS, CDR2 YFSETQ. The CDR3 nucleotides read TGCGCCAGCAGCTTGGCCCAGGGGGCATTACAAGAGACCCAGTACTTC. The encoded protein is CASSLAQGALQETQYF.

In this sample, this clone turned up a few times. V is TRBV28 and J is TRBJ2-7; D is possibly TRBD1 (6 bases). Germline V lookup: CDR1 MDHEN, CDR2 SYDVKM. This CDR3 region has 13 residues. V lost 7 bases and J lost 3, with 13 bases in between. The CDR3 is CASTTTGLYEQYF. As DNA, the CDR3 is TGTGCCAGCACGACGACAGGACTCTACGAGCAGTACTTC.

This sequence joins TRBV19 and TRBJ1-5, with 7 nucleotides matching TRBD1. Trimming removed 6 bases from V and 0 bases from J; junction bases left unmatched: 5. The CDR3 length is 15 residues. From germline, CDR1 is LNHDA and CDR2 SQIVND (reference sequence). CDR3 DNA: TGTGCCAGTAGATCAGGGGGAAATAGCAATCAGCCCCAGCATTTT. Translating gives CASRSGGNSNQPQHF.

J is TRBJ1-1 and V is TRBV28, with D perhaps TRBD1 (6 bases). Germline V CDR1 and CDR2: MDHEN, SYDVKM. The length of the CDR3 is 14 residues. Trimming left V 6 bases short and J 4 bases short, with 15 bases between. The CDR3 nucleotides read TGTGCCAGCAGGGGGCAGGGGTTGGGCACTGAAGCTTTCTTT. Residues: CASRGQGLGTEAFF.